Each of the 20 T cell receptor beta chains below was sequenced from the same sample in a study of T cell responses to AZD1222 COVID-19 vaccine. This table comes from immunoSEQ multiplex PCR, and its TCRdb copy is limited to in-frame clones, with some not included. The sample includes more than 100,000 clones, about 85% of them seen just once. The sequences come from peripheral blood, collected 28 days after the second AZD1222 dose. The source of these receptors is an adult who received the AZD1222 COVID-19 vaccine.

The genes are TRBV19 and TRBJ1-1, with no clear D. This CDR3 is 16 amino acids long. Germline values: CDR1 LNHDA, CDR2 SQIVND (reference sequence). Trimming stripped 5 bases from V and 0 bases from J, with 16 bases between. The CDR3 reads CASSPRSGVMNTEAFF. The CDR3 DNA follows: TGTGCCAGTAGTCCCAGAAGCGGGGTTATGAACACTGAAGCTTTCTTT.

The CDR3 loop is CASRNGGGSQPQHF. The CDR3 DNA is TGTGCCAGTAGAAACGGGGGAGGGAGTCAGCCCCAGCATTTT. The J gene is TRBJ1-5, the V gene TRBV19; weak D call: TRBD1 (5 bases). Germline V CDR1 and CDR2: LNHDA, SQIVND (reference sequence). V lost 6 bases to trimming and J lost 6 bases, with 15 bases between them. This CDR3 comprises 14 residues.

This chain connects TRBV10-3 to TRBJ1-2; a weak D match, TRBD1 (6 bases). The CDR3 is 15 residues long. V gave up 6 bases and J gave up 4 bases, with 18 bases separating them. The germline gives CDR1 ENHRY, CDR2 SYGVKD. Written as DNA, the CDR3 is TGTGCCATCAGGGAGGGGGGACAACCTATCTATGGCTACACCTTC. Protein: CAIREGGQPIYGYTF.

This chain links TRBV11-1 with TRBJ2-7, with D possibly matching TRBD1 (6 bases). The CDR3 runs 13 residues. The germline V gene encodes CDR1 SGHAT and CDR2 FQDESV (reference sequence). V was shortened by 5 bases and J by 5 bases, with 13 bases between the two germline ends. As DNA, the CDR3 is TGTGCCAGCAGCCCCACAGGGTACGACGAGCAGTACTTC. It encodes CASSPTGYDEQYF.

This clone came up a few times. This chain links TRBV28 with TRBJ1-2, with D uncertain. The CDR3 length is 14 residues. CDR1 MDHEN and CDR2 SYDVKM come from the germline V gene. V was trimmed by 5 bases and J by 4 bases, leaving 14 bases between them. This CDR3 is CASSPPEGPYGYTF. In DNA, the CDR3 is TGTGCCAGCAGTCCGCCGGAGGGTCCCTATGGCTACACCTTC.

The chain links TRBV18 to TRBJ2-2; 8 nucleotides line up with TRBD2. CDR3 length equals 17 residues. V dropped 3 bases and J dropped 2; count of bases not matched to a gene: 8. Germline V gene data show CDR1 as KGHSH and CDR2 as LQKENI. CDR3 sequence (DNA): TGTGCCAGCTCACCGGACAGCGGGGGCCCTAACACCGGGGAGCTGTTTTTT. It yields the protein CASSPDSGGPNTGELFF.

The V and J genes are TRBV28 and TRBJ1-2, with 12 bases matching TRBD1. The J segment lost 7 bases and the V segment lost 1 base, leaving 16 bases of the junction unmatched. The germline CDR1 and CDR2 sequences are MDHEN and SYDVKM. CDR3 size: 19 residues. The CDR3 sequence is CASSLYGDRGRQGEGGYTF. The CDR3 coding sequence is TGTGCCAGCAGTTTATATGGGGACAGGGGGCGGCAAGGTGAGGGTGGCTACACCTTC.

The chain links TRBV7-9 to TRBJ1-1, with D tentatively TRBD1 (6 bases). The CDR3 spans 14 residues. Germline loops: CDR1 SEHNR, CDR2 FQNEAQ (reference sequence). With 6 bases removed from V and 4 bases from J, the gap between germline ends came to 15 bases. CDR3 DNA: TGTGCCAGCAGGTTCGAGGGGGAGAGCACTGAAGCTTTCTTT. Residues: CASRFEGESTEAFF.

The chain uses TRBV7-2 and TRBJ2-7, with D maybe TRBD1 (5 bases). Trimming took off 3 bases at V and 0 bases at J, with 9 bases between the two ends. Germline V lookup: CDR1 SGHTA, CDR2 FQGNSA. The CDR3 extends over 14 amino acids. The CDR3 nucleotides read TGTGCCAGCAGCTTTGACAGCGCCTCCTACGAGCAGTACTTC. It translates to CASSFDSASYEQYF.

In this sample, this clone turned up once. The chain couples TRBV6-6 to TRBJ1-1; 8 nucleotides align to TRBD1. Germline lookup yields CDR1 MNHNY and CDR2 SVGAGI (reference sequence). This CDR3 is built from 15 residues. J was trimmed by 0 bases and V by 6 bases; bases with no gene match: 6. The CDR3 DNA follows: TGTGCCAGCAGCGCCTCGACAGGGGTGAACACTGAAGCTTTCTTT. Its protein product is CASSASTGVNTEAFF.

V and J are TRBV11-2 and TRBJ1-1; weak D call: TRBD1 (5 bases). CDR1 and CDR2 from the germline V gene are SGHAT and FQNNGV. The CDR3 covers 14 residues. The germline V and J ends were trimmed by 7 bases and 0 bases, with 12 bases remaining between them. For the CDR3, the DNA is TGTGCCAGCACCCTTGGGGGGATGAACACTGAAGCTTTCTTT. Translation gives CASTLGGMNTEAFF.

The gene calls are TRBV7-2 and TRBJ1-6; D uncertain. The ends were cut back, 4 bases at V and 4 bases at J, with 8 bases in the middle. Germline CDR1 is SGHTA and CDR2 is FQGNSA. The CDR3 loop spans 14 amino acids. CDR3 DNA sequence: TGTGCCAGCAGCTCGAGCTTATATAATTCACCCCTCCACTTT. This gives the protein CASSSSLYNSPLHF.

V usage is TRBV18 and J usage is TRBJ1-2, with D unresolved. The V end was cut by 3 bases, the J end by 4 bases, with 21 bases between. Germline V gives CDR1 KGHSH, CDR2 LQKENI. This CDR3 is built from 17 residues. CDR3 amino acids: CASSPTAGSLWGYGYTF. CDR3 DNA sequence: TGTGCCAGCTCACCTACAGCCGGTTCCCTATGGGGCTATGGCTACACCTTC.

J is TRBJ2-2 and V is TRBV4-1; D is undetermined. The V gene lost 6 bases and the J gene lost 0 bases, with 17 bases spanning the gap. The germline V gene encodes CDR1 MGHRA and CDR2 YSYEKL. The CDR3 covers 17 residues. The CDR3 DNA is TGCGCCAGCAGTCCCCGGGCCCCGGGCGCGAACACCGGGGAGCTGTTTTTT. Translated, it gives CASSPRAPGANTGELFF.

V usage is TRBV18 and J usage is TRBJ2-1, with D possibly being TRBD1 (5 bases). V gave up 9 bases and J gave up 0 bases, with 12 bases separating them. The length of the CDR3 is 14 residues. Germline CDR1 reads KGHSH; CDR2 reads LQKENI. The CDR3 bases are TGTGCCAGTTCCAGGGCGAGCTCCTACAATGAGCAGTTCTTC. Encoded protein: CASSRASSYNEQFF. Full variable domain (remainder filled in from reference TRBV18 and TRBJ2-1): NAGVMQNPRHLVRRRGQEARLRCSPMKGHSHVYWYRQLPEEGLKFMVYLQKENIIDESGMPKERFSAEFPKEGPSILRIQQVVRGDSAAYFCASSRASSYNEQFFGPGTRLTVL.

Here the CDR3 DNA reads TGCGCCAGCAGCCAGGACAGTCAAGAGACCCAGTACTTC. It is translated as CASSQDSQETQYF. The chain couples TRBV4-1 to TRBJ2-5; D is perhaps TRBD1 (6 bases). CDR3 length: 13 amino acids. The V gene's germline CDR1 is MGHRA and CDR2 YSYEKL. The V and J ends lost 3 bases and 2 bases respectively, with 7 bases between them.

The V and J genes are TRBV5-1 and TRBJ1-3, with D tentatively TRBD1 (6 bases). V was pared by 2 bases and J by 6 bases, with 12 bases between. The CDR3 sequence is 14 residues long. Looked up from germline, CDR1 is SGHRS and CDR2 is YFSETQ. CDR3 sequence reads: CASSFDAGENTIYF. The CDR3 bases are TGCGCCAGCAGCTTTGATGCAGGGGAAAACACCATATATTTT.

The V call is TRBV19, the J call TRBJ2-7; 8 bases line up with TRBD2. Losses at the gene ends were 2 bases for V and 5 bases for J; bases not matched to a gene: 11. This CDR3 has 16 amino acids. CDR1 and CDR2 (germline): LNHDA, SQIVND (reference sequence). The CDR3 coding sequence is TGTGCCAGTAGTATATCTGCGGGGGGTCGGAGGCACGAGCAGTACTTC. Protein product: CASSISAGGRRHEQYF.

The chain carries TRBV19 and TRBJ2-1; TRBD2 is a possible D gene (6 bases). Germline V gives CDR1 LNHDA, CDR2 SQIVND (reference sequence). The V end lost 6 bases, the J end lost 5 bases, and 17 bases lay between the germline ends. CDR3 length: 15 amino acids. The CDR3 spells CASSTGTHPNNEQFF. The CDR3, as DNA: TGTGCCAGTAGCACCGGGACTCACCCCAACAATGAGCAGTTCTTC.

Comment on this clone: A much larger clone differs by one base, so this may be a read error. The chain couples TRBV7-3 to TRBJ2-3; D is undetermined. Trimming took 5 bases from V and 2 from J, leaving 2 bases between them. The CDR3 totals 11 residues. Germline CDR1 reads SGHTA; CDR2 reads FQGTGA. CDR3 sequence reads: CASSITDTQYF. The CDR3 coding sequence is TGTGCCAGCAGCATCACAGATACGCAGTATTTT.